One sample yielded the 26 T cell receptor beta chains listed below, sequenced in a study of Tregs in tolerant kidney transplant recipients. Data came from immunoSEQ multiplex PCR; TCRdb stores just in-frame clones and leaves some out. The sample lists approximately 60,000 clones, 70% to 90% occurring once. Recipients received nonmyeloablative bone marrow transplants from related graft donors, with transient mixed chimerism. This sample comprised CD4+ T cells from blood (PBMCs), obtained 6 months after the transplant. These receptors all stem from a human patient who received a combined kidney and bone marrow transplant. Some T cells may be supplied by the graft donor.

The sample holds one count of this clone. The V and J genes are TRBV6-4 and TRBJ2-1, with D perhaps matching TRBD1 (5 bases). Germline CDR1 is MRHNA and CDR2 is SNTAGT. Between the trimmed V and J ends, which lost 0 bases and 5 bases, there was a span of 11 bases. The CDR3 length is 15 residues. CDR3 nucleotide sequence: TGTGCCAGCAGTGACTCGATTGGGGCAAACAATGAGCAGTTCTTC. As protein: CASSDSIGANNEQFF.

J is TRBJ1-2 and V is TRBV2; D unresolved. Trimming left V 6 bases short and J 8 bases short, with 10 bases between. Germline V gene sequence: CDR1 SNHLY, CDR2 FYNNEI. The CDR3 has 11 amino acids. In nucleotides, the CDR3 is TGTGCCAGCAGGGCTAGGTGGGGCTACACCTTC. Translation: CASRARWGYTF.

The V and J genes are TRBV29-1 and TRBJ2-2; the D gene is possibly TRBD1 (6 bases). Trimming left V 6 bases short and J 0 bases short, with 11 bases between. This CDR3 has 14 residues. The germline CDR1 and CDR2 sequences are SQVTM and ANQGSEA. CDR3: CSVKAGANTGELFF. The CDR3, as DNA: TGCAGCGTGAAGGCAGGGGCGAACACCGGGGAGCTGTTTTTT.

The rearrangement uses TRBV11-3 and TRBJ2-3, with a possible D match to TRBD2 (5 bases). CDR3 length: 16 amino acids. Trimming cost V 5 bases and J 5 bases, with 20 bases left between them. The germline V gene has CDR1 SGHNT and CDR2 YENEEA. This chain's CDR3 is CASSLPGVKGRDTQYF. The CDR3 DNA is TGTGCCAGCAGCCTACCTGGCGTAAAAGGGAGAGATACGCAGTATTTT.

The V gene is TRBV5-4, the J gene TRBJ2-7; a weak D match, TRBD2 (5 bases). Trimming removed 3 bases from V and 2 bases from J, with 9 bases in between. This CDR3 region has 13 residues. Germline lookup yields CDR1 SGHNT and CDR2 YYREEE (reference sequence). CDR3 amino acids: CASSYYGTYEQYF. In DNA form, the CDR3 reads TGTGCCAGCAGCTACTACGGGACCTACGAGCAGTACTTC.

This CDR3 reads CASSLDRRPSNYGYTF. In DNA, the CDR3 is TGCGCCAGCAGCTTGGACAGGAGACCGTCTAACTATGGCTACACCTTC. The chain is built from TRBV5-1 and TRBJ1-2, with a possible D match to TRBD1 (5 bases). The CDR3 runs 16 residues. Germline assignment: CDR1 SGHRS and CDR2 YFSETQ. Deletions cut 0 bases from V and 0 bases from J, with 12 bases between.

The rearrangement joins TRBV11-2 to TRBJ2-7, with D tentatively TRBD2 (6 bases). The CDR3 totals 14 residues. CDR1 and CDR2 (germline): SGHAT, FQNNGV. Trimming stripped 3 bases from V and 4 bases from J, with 13 bases between. Here the CDR3 reads CASSFSAGRYEQYF. CDR3 DNA sequence: TGTGCCAGCAGCTTTTCTGCGGGACGGTACGAGCAGTACTTC.

V usage is TRBV29-1 and J usage is TRBJ2-1, with D maybe TRBD2 (5 bases). Germline CDR1 SQVTM, CDR2 ANQGSEA. The CDR3 extends over 13 amino acids. V was shortened by 4 bases and J by 2 bases, with 9 bases between the two germline ends. This CDR3 reads CSVGPAAYNEQFF. Here the CDR3 DNA reads TGCAGCGTTGGACCAGCGGCCTACAATGAGCAGTTCTTC.

The V call is TRBV5-4, the J call TRBJ2-5, with D unresolved. Germline CDR1 SGHNT, CDR2 YYREEE (reference sequence). The CDR3 sequence is 13 residues long. Trimming cost V 1 base and J 3 bases, with 7 bases left between them. CDR3 sequence: CASSLRVEETQYF. The CDR3 coding sequence is TGTGCCAGCAGCTTGAGAGTGGAAGAGACCCAGTACTTC.

The chain carries TRBV30 and TRBJ2-3; D may be TRBD2 (6 bases). The CDR3 is 14 residues long. Per the germline V gene, CDR1 is GTSNPN and CDR2 is SVGIG (reference sequence). Trimming removed 3 bases from V and 5 bases from J, with 15 bases in between. The CDR3 reads CAWRDDLGLDTQYF. CDR3 coding DNA: TGTGCCTGGAGAGATGACTTGGGACTAGATACGCAGTATTTT.

The J gene is TRBJ1-5, the V gene TRBV7-9; weak D call: TRBD1 (5 bases). V was shortened by 4 bases and J by 0 bases, with 10 bases between the two germline ends. From germline, CDR1 is SEHNR and CDR2 FQNEAQ (reference sequence). The CDR3 runs 15 residues. CDR3 coding DNA: TGTGCCAGCAGCTCGACAGTTTATAGCAATCAGCCCCAGCATTTT. It specifies CASSSTVYSNQPQHF.

V gene TRBV5-1 combines with J gene TRBJ2-5, with a tentative D call TRBD1 (5 bases). V lost 0 bases, J lost 5 bases, and 11 bases lay in between. Germline V gene sequence: CDR1 SGHRS, CDR2 YFSETQ. This CDR3 spans 14 amino acids. The CDR3 loop is CASSLEGRRETQYF. CDR3 bases: TGCGCCAGCAGCTTGGAGGGGCGGCGGGAGACCCAGTACTTC.

CDR3 region: CATEGTSGSYEQFF. CDR3 nucleotide sequence: TGTGCCACAGAGGGGACTAGCGGGAGCTATGAGCAGTTCTTC. The chain is built from TRBV10-3 and TRBJ2-1; TRBD2 aligns across 14 bases. The V segment lost 10 bases and the J segment 8 bases; nucleotides outside the gene matches: 7. The V gene's germline CDR1 is ENHRY and CDR2 SYGVKD. This CDR3 is built from 14 residues.

The rearrangement uses TRBV28 and TRBJ1-2, with D possibly being TRBD1 (6 bases). V was cut by 4 bases and J by 6 bases, with 9 bases left in between. Germline CDR1 and CDR2: MDHEN and SYDVKM. This CDR3 is built from 12 residues. The CDR3, as DNA: TGTGCCAGCAGTTCGCAGGGGAATGGCTACACCTTC. Its protein is CASSSQGNGYTF.

This clone was detected only a few times. The CDR3 sequence: CASSLGTEETQYF. CDR3 nucleotide sequence: TGTGCCAGCAGCTTAGGGACTGAAGAGACCCAGTACTTC. The J gene is TRBJ2-5, the V gene TRBV7-8, with D possibly being TRBD2 (5 bases). Trimming took 1 base from V and 3 from J, leaving 6 bases between them. This CDR3 is 13 amino acids long. CDR1 and CDR2 (germline): SGHVS, FQNEAQ.

This clone was picked up one time. The chain recombines TRBV14 with TRBJ2-1; D not resolved. Germline lookup yields CDR1 SGHDN and CDR2 FVKESK. The ends were cut back, 4 bases at V and 5 bases at J, with 6 bases in the middle. The CDR3 spans 12 residues. The CDR3 bases are TGTGCCAGCAGCCCGACAAACAATGAGCAGTTCTTC. Its protein product is CASSPTNNEQFF.

The V gene is TRBV7-2, the J gene TRBJ2-7; possible D gene TRBD1, 6 bases. The CDR3 consists of 15 residues. Germline V lookup: CDR1 SGHTA, CDR2 FQGNSA. V lost 6 bases and J 1 base, leaving 16 bases between the germline ends. CDR3 in DNA: TGTGCCAGCAGACTCGACAGGATAGGATCCTACGAGCAGTACTTC. As protein: CASRLDRIGSYEQYF.

This rearrangement joins TRBV30 to TRBJ1-4; D possibly corresponds to TRBD1 (6 bases). Germline-derived CDR1 and CDR2 are GTSNPN and SVGIG (reference sequence). Trimming shortened V by 1 base and J by 3 bases, and 12 bases separated the two germline ends. The CDR3 has 15 amino acids. The CDR3 spells CAWSAGDTSNEKLFF. The CDR3, as DNA: TGTGCCTGGAGTGCAGGGGACACCTCTAATGAAAAACTGTTTTTT.

The rearrangement joins TRBV7-2 to TRBJ2-1; D may be TRBD2 (6 bases). With 2 bases removed from V and 3 bases from J, the gap between germline ends came to 14 bases. Germline CDR1 and CDR2: SGHTA and FQGNSA. The length of the CDR3 is 16 residues. The CDR3 DNA sequence: TGTGCCAGCAGCTTATATACAACTAGCCACTACAATGAGCAGTTCTTC. It is translated as CASSLYTTSHYNEQFF.

V is TRBV7-3 and J is TRBJ2-1; 9 nucleotides match TRBD1. This CDR3 has 14 residues. CDR1 SGHTA and CDR2 FQGTGA come from the germline V gene. The V gene end was trimmed by 3 bases and the J gene end by 6 bases; junction bases not matched to a gene: 3. CDR3 protein: CASSFGTGSNEQFF. The CDR3 DNA reads as TGTGCCAGCAGCTTCGGGACAGGGAGCAATGAGCAGTTCTTC.

This sequence joins TRBV4-1 and TRBJ2-7; the match to TRBD2 covers 13 bases. The CDR3 runs 15 residues. Germline V gene sequence: CDR1 MGHRA, CDR2 YSYEKL. J lost 4 bases, V lost 3 bases, and 3 bases had no gene match. The CDR3 sequence is CASSHRTSGGYEQYF. CDR3 nucleotide sequence: TGCGCCAGCAGCCACCGGACTAGCGGGGGATACGAGCAGTACTTC.

This chain links TRBV7-3 with TRBJ2-3, with 8 bases fitting TRBD2. There are 14 residues in the CDR3. J was trimmed by 5 bases and V by 4 bases; bases with no gene match: 5. The germline gives CDR1 SGHTA, CDR2 FQGTGA. CDR3 sequence (DNA): TGTGCCAGCAGCTCCACGGGGGGGCAAGATACGCAGTATTTT. Protein sequence: CASSSTGGQDTQYF.

This clone was picked up one time. The chain uses TRBV7-8 and TRBJ2-7, with 7 bases matching TRBD2. Germline V gene data show CDR1 as SGHVS and CDR2 as FQNEAQ. After removal of 1 base from V and 5 bases from J, the junction contained 11 bases not matched to a gene. The CDR3 has 16 residues. Here the CDR3 reads CASSLGLSGVLNEQYF. CDR3 nucleotides: TGTGCCAGCAGCTTAGGATTAAGCGGGGTGCTAAACGAGCAGTACTTC.

This chain joins TRBV14 and TRBJ2-2; 14 nucleotides match TRBD2. Unmatched junction bases numbered 6, after V lost 5 bases and J lost 7 bases. Germline V lookup: CDR1 SGHDN, CDR2 FVKESK. The CDR3 length is 16 residues. CDR3 DNA sequence: TGTGCCAGCAGCTCGACTAGCGGGGGGGCCCACGGGGAGCTGTTTTTT. Protein product: CASSSTSGGAHGELFF.

The rearrangement uses TRBV6-6 and TRBJ2-3; 10 bases are a match to TRBD2. The germline gives CDR1 MNHNY, CDR2 SVGAGI (reference sequence). Trimming removed 10 bases from V and 3 bases from J; junction bases left unmatched: 10. This CDR3 spans 15 amino acids. The CDR3 DNA follows: TGTGCCATCGGACTAGCGGAAACGGGGACAGATACGCAGTATTTT. Translating gives CAIGLAETGTDTQYF.

The V and J genes are TRBV28 and TRBJ2-5; no reliable D call. V lost 5 bases to trimming and J lost 4 bases, with 11 bases between them. The CDR3 is made up of 13 amino acids. The germline V gene has CDR1 MDHEN and CDR2 SYDVKM. The CDR3, as DNA: TGTGCCAGCAGTCTATCCTCAGGAGAGACCCAGTACTTC. It encodes CASSLSSGETQYF.